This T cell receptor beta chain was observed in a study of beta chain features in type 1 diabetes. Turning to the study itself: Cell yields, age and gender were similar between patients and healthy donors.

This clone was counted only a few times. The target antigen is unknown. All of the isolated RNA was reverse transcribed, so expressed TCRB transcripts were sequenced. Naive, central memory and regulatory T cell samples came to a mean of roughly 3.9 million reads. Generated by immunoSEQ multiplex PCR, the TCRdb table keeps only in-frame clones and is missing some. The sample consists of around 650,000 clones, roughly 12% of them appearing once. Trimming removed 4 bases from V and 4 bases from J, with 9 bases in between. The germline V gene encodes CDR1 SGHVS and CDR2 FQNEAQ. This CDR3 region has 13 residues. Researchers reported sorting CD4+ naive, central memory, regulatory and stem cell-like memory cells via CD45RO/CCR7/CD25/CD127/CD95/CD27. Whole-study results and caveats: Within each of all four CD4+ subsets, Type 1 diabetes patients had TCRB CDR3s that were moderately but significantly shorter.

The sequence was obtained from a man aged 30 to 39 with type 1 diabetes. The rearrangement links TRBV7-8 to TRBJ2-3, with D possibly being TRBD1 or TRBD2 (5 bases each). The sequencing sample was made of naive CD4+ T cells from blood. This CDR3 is CASSWRGADTQYF. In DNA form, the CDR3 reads TGTGCCAGCAGCTGGCGAGGGGCAGATACGCAGTATTTT.